A selection of T cell receptor beta chains follows, all from one sample in a study of graft-versus-host responses after intestinal transplantation. For these TCRs, the target antigens are not known. The protocol was immunoSEQ multiplex PCR, while the TCRdb copy is restricted to in-frame clones and leaves out a portion. The repertoire holds tens of thousands of clones, with roughly nine tenths as singletons. The sequencing used unstimulated CD8+ T cells sorted from spleen or lymph node cells, collected before intestinal transplant. Source of these receptors: a human donor who received an intestinal transplant. The CDR3 runs from the conserved cysteine through the conserved F or W. Each record gives: J gene, CDR3 length, V gene, D gene, clone size, CDR3 protein, CDR3 DNA. D genes are given only for firm matches. Where a row states a size, it is once, few, many or the class of an expanded clone; other rows omit it.

TRBJ2-7 15 TRBV21-1 - - CASSKVGQATYEQYF TGTGCCAGCAGCAAAGTCGGACAGGCAACCTACGAGCAGTACTTC
TRBJ2-1 15 TRBV6-5 TRBD2 - CASSLGLAASNEQFF TGTGCCAGCAGCCTGGGACTAGCAGCATCCAATGAGCAGTTCTTC
TRBJ2-2 15 TRBV27 - once CASSAGLPTTGELFF TGTGCCAGCAGTGCGGGACTCCCTACGACCGGGGAGCTGTTTTTT
TRBJ2-7 12 TRBV7-9 - few CASSDSSYEQYF TGTGCCAGCAGCGACAGCTCCTACGAGCAGTACTTC
TRBJ2-7 15 TRBV5-6 - - CASSLGQRVPYEQYF TGTGCCAGCAGCTTAGGACAGAGGGTACCCTACGAGCAGTACTTC
TRBJ2-7 12 TRBV30 - - CAWSEPQDEQYF TGTGCCTGGAGTGAGCCCCAAGACGAGCAGTACTTC
TRBJ2-3 13 TRBV5-6 - few CASSLGQLDTQYF TGTGCCAGCAGCTTGGGACAGTTAGATACGCAGTATTTT
TRBJ2-3 15 TRBV7-6 TRBD1 once CASSLRGRNTDTQYF TGTGCCAGCAGCCTCAGGGGGCGCAACACAGATACGCAGTATTTT
TRBJ2-1 14 TRBV4-3 - - CASSHFFGADEQFF TGCGCCAGCAGCCACTTCTTTGGGGCAGACGAGCAGTTCTTC
TRBJ2-1 16 TRBV27 TRBD2 - CASSSILAGGPGEQFF TGTGCCAGCAGTTCCATCCTAGCGGGGGGGCCCGGTGAGCAGTTCTTC
TRBJ2-7 14 TRBV7-2 - - CASSFFVSSYEQYF TGTGCCAGCAGCTTCTTCGTGAGCTCCTACGAGCAGTACTTC
TRBJ1-5 16 TRBV19 - - CASSMEGEYSNQPQHF TGTGCCAGTAGTATGGAAGGAGAATATAGCAATCAGCCCCAGCATTTT
TRBJ2-2 14 TRBV5-6 TRBD1 few CASSISQGARELFF TGTGCCAGCAGCATATCACAGGGGGCCAGGGAGCTGTTTTTT
TRBJ2-3 16 TRBV7-9 TRBD2 - CASSLRLAGDTDTQYF TGTGCCAGCAGCTTACGGCTAGCGGGAGACACAGATACGCAGTATTTT
TRBJ2-3 15 TRBV5-1 - once CASSLKPDYTDTQYF TGCGCCAGCAGCTTGAAACCAGATTACACAGATACGCAGTATTTT
TRBJ2-7 16 TRBV4-3 - few CASSQGRGADTYEQYF TGCGCCAGCAGCCAAGGACGGGGGGCGGACACCTACGAGCAGTACTTC
TRBJ2-7 16 TRBV15 TRBD2 - CATSPDWGAGGVEQYF TGTGCCACCAGCCCAGATTGGGGAGCGGGAGGCGTCGAGCAGTACTTC
TRBJ1-2 12 TRBV5-1 - - CASSPENYGYTF TGCGCCAGCAGTCCAGAAAACTATGGCTACACCTTC
TRBJ1-2 14 TRBV7-8 - - CASSEYADNYGYTF TGTGCCAGCAGCGAGTACGCCGATAACTATGGCTACACCTTC
TRBJ2-1 12 TRBV15 - - CATSSANNEQFF TGTGCCACCAGCAGCGCTAACAATGAGCAGTTCTTC
TRBJ1-1 14 TRBV5-6 - - CASSFAGVNTEAFF TGTGCCAGCAGCTTCGCAGGGGTGAACACTGAAGCTTTCTTT
TRBJ1-2 14 TRBV5-1 - - CASGLRGEGYGYTF TGCGCCAGCGGCCTTCGGGGGGAGGGCTATGGCTACACCTTC
TRBJ1-4 14 TRBV6-1 TRBD1 - CASTEGTANEKLFF TGTGCCAGCACCGAAGGGACAGCTAATGAAAAACTGTTTTTT
TRBJ1-4 14 TRBV9 TRBD1 - CASSIRGLDEKLFF TGTGCCAGCAGCATCAGGGGGCTAGACGAAAAACTGTTTTTT
TRBJ2-7 14 TRBV27 TRBD1 - CASSPGQGWNEQYF TGTGCCAGCAGTCCGGGACAGGGGTGGAACGAGCAGTACTTC
TRBJ2-1 15 TRBV4-1 - - CASSQDERNYNEQFF TGCGCCAGCAGCCAAGATGAGCGCAATTACAATGAGCAGTTCTTC
TRBJ1-3 14 TRBV6-1 - - CASSGPTGSSTIYF TGTGCCAGCAGTGGCCCCACAGGGTCTTCCACCATATATTTT
TRBJ2-7 16 TRBV5-1 - once CASSLESGTAQTEQYF TGCGCCAGCAGCTTGGAGTCGGGAACAGCTCAAACAGAGCAGTACTTC
TRBJ2-2 16 TRBV27 TRBD2 - CASSLSGTSGAGELFF TGTGCCAGCAGTTTATCCGGGACTAGCGGGGCCGGGGAGCTGTTTTTT
TRBJ1-4 14 TRBV4-3 - - CASSPLPGNEKLFF TGCGCCAGCAGCCCGCTTCCGGGAAATGAAAAACTGTTTTTT
TRBJ1-2 14 TRBV5-1 TRBD1 - CASSFRGTSYGYTF TGCGCCAGCAGCTTCAGGGGGACGTCATATGGCTACACCTTC
TRBJ1-1 14 TRBV5-4 - - CASSLDGGSTEAFF TGTGCCAGCAGCTTGGACGGGGGTAGCACTGAAGCTTTCTTT
TRBJ2-1 14 TRBV15 - - CATTSNLNRNEQFF TGTGCCACCACCTCGAACCTCAACAGGAATGAGCAGTTCTTC
TRBJ2-7 15 TRBV9 TRBD1 - CASSVGVTGGDEQYF TGTGCCAGCAGCGTGGGTGTGACAGGGGGCGACGAGCAGTACTTC
TRBJ2-5 13 TRBV2 - - CASSDRYQETQYF TGTGCCAGCAGTGATCGGTACCAAGAGACCCAGTACTTC
TRBJ1-2 11 TRBV29-1 - - CSVGGNNGYTF TGCAGCGTTGGCGGGAACAATGGCTACACCTTC
TRBJ1-5 16 TRBV19 TRBD1 - CASTMGPPGGQQPQHF TGTGCCAGTACTATGGGGCCCCCAGGGGGCCAACAGCCCCAGCATTTT
TRBJ1-4 15 TRBV5-1 TRBD1 - CASSYLDRDNEKLFF TGCGCCAGCAGTTACCTAGACAGGGACAATGAAAAACTGTTTTTT